These T cell receptor beta chains were read from a single sample in a study of shared clonotypes between healthy human individuals. Data came from immunoSEQ multiplex PCR; TCRdb stores just in-frame clones and leaves some out. The sample has about a million clones, about 70% seen once; the top ten hold approximately 1.5%. Sequenced: memory CD4+ T cells sorted from blood. These receptors were collected from a man aged 18 to 29 in good health. Both conserved end residues are part of each CDR3. D genes are given only for firm matches. The size of a clone is reported for some rows only, either as once, few or many, or as a class for expanded clones.

v_gene	abundance	d_gene	j_gene	CDR3aa	CDR3nt
TRBV30	few	TRBD2	TRBJ2-1	CAWSVRSGGAGNEQFF	TGTGCCTGGAGTGTAAGGAGCGGGGGGGCCGGGAATGAGCAGTTCTTC
TRBV7-2	.	.	TRBJ2-2	CASSLGLGGSNTGELFF	TGTGCCAGCAGCTTAGGACTAGGGGGGTCAAACACCGGGGAGCTGTTTTTT
TRBV7-9	.	.	TRBJ1-1	CASSHRQPGGTEAFF	TGTGCCAGCAGCCACCGACAGCCGGGTGGCACTGAAGCTTTCTTT
TRBV28	once	.	TRBJ1-5	CASSNDGENQPQHF	TGTGCCAGCAGTAATGACGGAGAGAATCAGCCCCAGCATTTT
TRBV21-1	.	.	TRBJ1-4	CASRGLDGLGWRLFF	TGTGCCAGCAGAGGGTTGGACGGCCTCGGGTGGAGACTGTTTTTT
TRBV5-1	.	.	TRBJ2-5	CASSLGLQETQYF	TGCGCCAGCAGCTTGGGGCTCCAAGAGACCCAGTACTTC
TRBV20-1	.	.	TRBJ1-2	CSGPGGYTF	TGCAGTGGCCCAGGTGGCTACACCTTC
TRBV7-2	.	.	TRBJ1-1	CASSARVLTEAFF	TGTGCCAGCAGCGCCAGGGTTTTAACTGAAGCTTTCTTT
TRBV7-9	.	TRBD2	TRBJ2-7	CASSSGLAVSEQYF	TGTGCCAGCAGCTCCGGACTAGCTGTGAGCGAGCAGTACTTC
TRBV5-6	.	TRBD1	TRBJ2-1	CASSTTGGAGNEQFF	TGTGCCAGCAGCACGACAGGGGGCGCGGGTAATGAGCAGTTCTTC
TRBV28	.	.	TRBJ1-1	CASSSSYTEAFF	TGTGCCAGCAGTTCCAGTTACACTGAAGCTTTCTTT
TRBV6-5	.	TRBD1	TRBJ2-5	CASSYPGGEGTQYF	TGTGCCAGCAGTTACCCAGGGGGTGAAGGGACCCAGTACTTC
TRBV7-2	.	.	TRBJ2-2	CASSQSRVGELFF	TGTGCCAGCAGCCAAAGCCGGGTCGGGGAGCTGTTTTTT
TRBV9	.	TRBD2	TRBJ2-7	CASSVAISGGYEQYF	TGTGCCAGCAGCGTAGCTATTAGCGGGGGATACGAGCAGTACTTC
TRBV10-3	few	TRBD1	TRBJ1-2	CAISESSGTGSGYTF	TGTGCCATCAGTGAGTCATCCGGGACAGGGTCTGGCTACACCTTC
TRBV6-4	.	.	TRBJ2-1	CASSDGGLGDEQFF	TGTGCCAGCAGTGACGGCGGGCTTGGGGATGAGCAGTTCTTC
TRBV30	.	.	TRBJ1-1	CAWKKAGSNTEAFF	TGTGCCTGGAAGAAGGCAGGGTCGAACACTGAAGCTTTCTTT
TRBV28	.	TRBD2	TRBJ2-7	CASSLYGAGVNEQYF	TGTGCCAGCAGTTTATATGGGGCGGGGGTCAATGAGCAGTACTTC
TRBV19	.	.	TRBJ2-1	CASSIVPVHEQFF	TGTGCCAGTAGTATAGTCCCGGTTCATGAGCAGTTCTTC
TRBV11-3	.	.	TRBJ1-6	CASSLVEGPPLHF	TGTGCCAGCAGCTTAGTGGAGGGGCCGCCCCTCCACTTT
TRBV6-5	.	.	TRBJ2-2	CASKPAGPTGELFF	TGTGCCAGCAAGCCGGCGGGCCCCACCGGGGAGCTGTTTTTT
TRBV7-6	.	.	TRBJ2-2	CASREWTGELFF	TGTGCCAGCAGGGAGTGGACCGGGGAGCTGTTTTTT
TRBV5-1	.	.	TRBJ1-4	CASSLWGQGGGNEKLFF	TGCGCCAGCAGCTTGTGGGGGCAGGGCGGAGGGAATGAAAAACTGTTTTTT